The 6 T cell receptor beta chains reported below all come from one sample, sequenced in a study of T cell responses to AZD1222 COVID-19 vaccine. TCRdb keeps only in-frame clones here, not all; method: immunoSEQ multiplex PCR. The sample yields about 160,000 clones, 75% to 95% seen once. The sequenced sample was peripheral blood, obtained on day 0 of AZD1222 vaccination. Receptor source: an adult in good health.

This clone was detected once. The rearrangement uses TRBV9 and TRBJ1-4, with a weak D call TRBD1 (5 bases). From germline, CDR1 is SGDLS and CDR2 YYNGEE. Trimming took off 0 bases at V and 5 bases at J, with 11 bases between the two ends. This CDR3 has 15 residues. This CDR3 is CASSVGPRANEKLFF. The CDR3 bases are TGTGCCAGCAGCGTAGGCCCCAGGGCCAATGAAAAACTGTTTTTT.

The V gene is TRBV7-2, the J gene TRBJ1-6; D gene uncertain. Germline V gene lookup returns CDR1 SGHTA and CDR2 FQGNSA. The CDR3 runs to 14 residues. V lost 0 bases to trimming and J lost 14 bases, with 14 bases between them. CDR3 nucleotides: TGTGCCAGCAGCTTAGCCGGCGGAGGCCCCACCCTCCACTTT. Its protein is CASSLAGGGPTLHF.

The rearrangement links TRBV5-5 to TRBJ1-2; D call uncertain. The CDR3 loop spans 12 amino acids. V was trimmed by 0 bases and J by 8 bases, leaving 8 bases between them. Germline V gene data show CDR1 as SGHKS and CDR2 as YYEKEE (reference sequence). DNA of the CDR3: TGTGCCAGCAGCTTGGGGGGAAGCGGCTACACCTTC. It encodes CASSLGGSGYTF. The variable domain in full, with the rest retrieved from reference TRBV5-5 and TRBJ1-2, is DAGVTQSPTHLIKTRGQQVTLRCSPISGHKSVSWYQQVLGQGPQFIFQYYEKEERGRGNFPDRFSARQFPNYSSELNVNALLLGDSALYLCASSLGGSGYTFGSGTRLTVV.

This chain uses TRBV25-1 with TRBJ1-4; no definite D call. V lost 4 bases to trimming and J lost 7 bases, with 10 bases between them. The CDR3 is 13 residues long. In germline, CDR1 is MGHDK, CDR2 SYGVNS. CDR3 loop: CASSGGSLEKLFF. The CDR3 DNA reads as TGTGCCAGCAGTGGAGGAAGTCTTGAAAAACTGTTTTTT.

The chain carries TRBV29-1 and TRBJ1-4; unclear D gene. The CDR3 loop spans 13 amino acids. V was trimmed by 6 bases and J by 7 bases, leaving 15 bases between them. Germline V gives CDR1 SQVTM, CDR2 ANQGSEA. The CDR3 loop is CSVGDGPSEKLFF. The CDR3, as DNA: TGCAGCGTGGGTGACGGTCCGTCTGAAAAACTGTTTTTT.

The V and J genes are TRBV6-2 or TRBV6-3 and TRBJ2-2, with D tentatively TRBD2 (5 bases). The V gene lost 6 bases and the J gene lost 3 bases, with 14 bases spanning the gap. Germline V lookup: CDR1 MNHEY, CDR2 SVGEGT. The CDR3 totals 15 residues. CDR3: CASSPETIDTGELFF. CDR3 nucleotide sequence: TGTGCCAGCAGCCCCGAGACTATCGACACCGGGGAGCTGTTTTTT.